This TCR beta chain was captured by sequencing in a study of cytomegalovirus exposure and HLA in healthy donors. V was trimmed by 2 bases and J by 0 bases, leaving 7 bases between them. In germline, CDR1 is SGHNT, CDR2 YYREEE (reference sequence). CDR3 length equals 14 residues. Study-level findings and limits: In vitro experiments confirmed that three CMV-associated chains were specific for CMV antigens.

Primers: 60 Vbeta forward and 13 Jbeta reverse. This table comes from immunoSEQ multiplex PCR, and its TCRdb copy is limited to in-frame clones, with some not included. The data hold more than 95,000 clones, with roughly three fifths observed a single time. With respect to this clone: The antigen is unknown.

What was sequenced was PBMCs. This clonotype was sampled from a woman between 40 and 55 years old in good health and CMV-seropositive. This chain connects TRBV5-4 to TRBJ2-3; the D is unclear. Here the CDR3 DNA reads TGTGCCAGCAGCTTTAGCTCGAGCACAGATACGCAGTATTTT. Its translation: CASSFSSSTDTQYF.